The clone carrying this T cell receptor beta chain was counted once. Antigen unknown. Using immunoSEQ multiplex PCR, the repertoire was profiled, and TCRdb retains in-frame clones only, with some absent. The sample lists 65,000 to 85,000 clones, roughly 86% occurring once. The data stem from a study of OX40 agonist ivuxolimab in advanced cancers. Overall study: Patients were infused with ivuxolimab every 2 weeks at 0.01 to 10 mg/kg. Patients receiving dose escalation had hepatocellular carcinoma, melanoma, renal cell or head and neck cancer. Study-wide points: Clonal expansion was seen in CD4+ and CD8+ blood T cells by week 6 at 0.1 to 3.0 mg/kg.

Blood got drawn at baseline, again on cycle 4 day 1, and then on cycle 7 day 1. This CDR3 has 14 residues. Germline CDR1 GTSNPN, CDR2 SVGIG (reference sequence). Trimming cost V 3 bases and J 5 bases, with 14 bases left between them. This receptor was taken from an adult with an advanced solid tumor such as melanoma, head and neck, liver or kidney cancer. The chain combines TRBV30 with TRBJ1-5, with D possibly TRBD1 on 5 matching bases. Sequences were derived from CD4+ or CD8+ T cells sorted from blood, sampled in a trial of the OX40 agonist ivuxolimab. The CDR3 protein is CAWSGDPRYQPQHF. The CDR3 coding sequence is TGTGCCTGGAGCGGGGACCCAAGGTATCAGCCCCAGCATTTT.